A selection of T cell receptor beta chains follows, all from one sample in a study of cytomegalovirus exposure and HLA in healthy donors. Using immunoSEQ multiplex PCR, the repertoire was profiled, and TCRdb retains in-frame clones only, with some absent. The table shows about 100,000 clones, with roughly 74% occurring only once. The sequenced sample consisted of PBMCs. The receptors were sampled from a woman aged 18-29 years in good health and CMV-seropositive. CDR3s include the opening cysteine and the closing phenylalanine or tryptophan. Each record gives: J gene, D gene, V gene, clone size, CDR3 protein, CDR3 DNA. The D gene is left open where the match is weak. Clone size is not always given. Where it is, it says once, few, many or a class for expanded clones.

J: TRBJ2-7
D: TRBD1
V: TRBV2
size: -
CDR3: CASKDRKYEQYF
DNA: TGTGCCAGCAAGGACAGGAAATACGAGCAGTACTTC

J: TRBJ2-5
D: TRBD2
V: TRBV5-4
size: -
CDR3: CASTAGGEGQETQYF
DNA: TGTGCCAGTACAGCGGGGGGGGAGGGCCAAGAGACCCAGTACTTC

J: TRBJ1-5
D: TRBD1
V: TRBV18
size: -
CDR3: CASSTQGKPQHF
DNA: TGTGCCAGCTCGACACAGGGGAAGCCCCAGCATTTT

J: TRBJ1-1
D: -
V: TRBV15
size: -
CDR3: CATSRDFRRQGTEAFF
DNA: TGTGCCACCAGCAGGGATTTCAGACGGCAGGGCACTGAAGCTTTCTTT

J: TRBJ2-7
D: -
V: TRBV19
size: -
CDR3: CASSNLYGRTSYEQYF
DNA: TGTGCCAGTAGTAATCTTTATGGCAGGACTTCCTACGAGCAGTACTTC

J: TRBJ2-2
D: TRBD1
V: TRBV5-6
size: -
CDR3: CASSRTGTGELFF
DNA: TGTGCCAGCAGCCGGACAGGGACCGGGGAGCTGTTTTTT

J: TRBJ2-5
D: -
V: TRBV5-6
size: -
CDR3: CASSLGGAQETQYF
DNA: TGTGCCAGCAGCTTGGGTGGGGCGCAGGAGACCCAGTACTTC

J: TRBJ2-3
D: TRBD2
V: TRBV9
size: -
CDR3: CASSVELAGGTDTQYF
DNA: TGTGCCAGCAGCGTAGAACTAGCGGGAGGCACAGATACGCAGTATTTT

J: TRBJ1-2
D: -
V: TRBV7-9
size: once
CDR3: CASSPGEGFYGYTF
DNA: TGTGCCAGCAGCCCAGGGGAGGGTTTCTATGGCTACACCTTC

J: TRBJ2-4
D: -
V: TRBV4-2
size: once
CDR3: CASSQEQDPKNIQYF
DNA: TGTGCCAGCAGCCAAGAACAGGATCCCAAAAACATTCAGTACTTC

J: TRBJ1-2
D: TRBD1
V: TRBV13
size: few
CDR3: CASSYGQGNGYTF
DNA: TGTGCCAGCAGCTATGGACAGGGGAATGGCTACACCTTC

J: TRBJ2-1
D: TRBD2
V: TRBV28
size: -
CDR3: CASSPWGGGVPNEQFF
DNA: TGTGCCAGCAGTCCGTGGGGGGGTGGGGTCCCCAATGAGCAGTTCTTC

J: TRBJ2-7
D: TRBD2
V: TRBV4-2
size: few
CDR3: CASSREGLGTYEQYF
DNA: TGTGCCAGCAGCCGGGAGGGACTAGGGACCTACGAGCAGTACTTC

J: TRBJ1-6
D: TRBD1
V: TRBV7-9
size: -
CDR3: CASSGDRPSPYNSPLHF
DNA: TGTGCCAGCAGCGGGGACAGGCCAAGCCCCTATAATTCACCCCTCCACTTT

J: TRBJ2-1
D: -
V: TRBV28
size: few
CDR3: CASLKLPVGLYNEQFF
DNA: TGTGCCTCATTAAAATTACCCGTTGGGCTATACAATGAGCAGTTCTTC

J: TRBJ2-5
D: -
V: TRBV7-6
size: -
CDR3: CASSLIEETQYF
DNA: TGTGCCAGCAGCTTAATCGAAGAGACCCAGTACTTC

J: TRBJ1-1
D: TRBD1
V: TRBV28
size: -
CDR3: CASRSQQGAMNTEAFF
DNA: TGTGCCAGCAGATCCCAACAGGGGGCAATGAACACTGAAGCTTTCTTT

J: TRBJ2-3
D: TRBD1
V: TRBV2
size: few
CDR3: CATGRTGTTDTQYF
DNA: TGTGCCACTGGGCGGACAGGGACCACAGATACGCAGTATTTT

J: TRBJ1-2
D: -
V: TRBV4-3
size: -
CDR3: CASSQAQTVNYGYTF
DNA: TGCGCCAGCAGCCAAGCCCAGACAGTAAACTATGGCTACACCTTC

J: TRBJ1-2
D: -
V: TRBV27
size: -
CDR3: CASSLGGGQGYGYTF
DNA: TGTGCCAGCAGTTTAGGCGGGGGCCAGGGCTATGGCTACACCTTC

J: TRBJ1-1
D: TRBD1
V: TRBV4-3
size: -
CDR3: CASSQARQGSTEAFF
DNA: TGCGCCAGCAGCCAAGCCCGACAGGGTTCGACTGAAGCTTTCTTT

J: TRBJ2-7
D: -
V: TRBV5-6
size: -
CDR3: CASSYGGSYEQYF
DNA: TGTGCCAGCAGCTATGGGGGGTCCTACGAGCAGTACTTC

J: TRBJ1-5
D: -
V: TRBV7-6
size: -
CDR3: CASRGAVYQPQHF
DNA: TGTGCCAGCAGAGGGGCGGTGTATCAGCCCCAGCATTTT

J: TRBJ1-1
D: TRBD1
V: TRBV5-5
size: -
CDR3: CASSQTFRDRVVNTEAFF
DNA: TGTGCCAGCAGCCAAACCTTCCGCGACAGGGTAGTGAACACTGAAGCTTTCTTT

J: TRBJ1-2
D: -
V: TRBV28
size: few
CDR3: CASSYGQGYYGYTF
DNA: TGTGCCAGCAGTTACGGGCAGGGGTACTATGGCTACACCTTC

J: TRBJ2-1
D: TRBD1
V: TRBV29-1
size: -
CDR3: CSVEVRDRGDNEQFF
DNA: TGCAGCGTTGAAGTGCGGGACAGGGGGGACAATGAGCAGTTCTTC

J: TRBJ1-4
D: -
V: TRBV2
size: few
CDR3: CASRWLRDDEKLFF
DNA: TGTGCCAGCAGGTGGTTAAGAGATGATGAAAAACTGTTTTTT

J: TRBJ1-5
D: -
V: TRBV7-2
size: -
CDR3: CASSLNNQPQHF
DNA: TGTGCCAGCAGCCTTAATAATCAGCCCCAGCATTTT

J: TRBJ1-5
D: -
V: TRBV30
size: -
CDR3: CAWSGANSNQPQHF
DNA: TGTGCCTGGAGTGGGGCCAATAGCAATCAGCCCCAGCATTTT

J: TRBJ1-2
D: -
V: TRBV4-1
size: -
CDR3: CASSQGATGIYGYTF
DNA: TGCGCCAGCAGCCAAGGCGCTACAGGCATCTATGGCTACACCTTC

J: TRBJ2-2
D: -
V: TRBV5-1
size: -
CDR3: CASSLLAGGELFF
DNA: TGCGCCAGCAGCTTGTTAGCTGGCGGGGAGCTGTTTTTT

J: TRBJ2-7
D: -
V: TRBV12-5
size: once
CDR3: CASGLGQMGAEQYF
DNA: TGTGCTAGTGGTTTGGGACAAATGGGGGCCGAGCAGTACTTC

J: TRBJ1-5
D: -
V: TRBV5-1
size: -
CDR3: CASSLEGTRNQPQHF
DNA: TGCGCCAGCAGCTTGGAAGGGACTCGCAATCAGCCCCAGCATTTT

J: TRBJ1-1
D: -
V: TRBV7-7
size: -
CDR3: CASSLGEIQGNTEAFF
DNA: TGTGCCAGCAGCTTAGGGGAGATACAGGGGAACACTGAAGCTTTCTTT

J: TRBJ2-7
D: -
V: TRBV4-1
size: -
CDR3: CASSPTGTRGYEQYF
DNA: TGCGCCAGCAGCCCGACCGGGACTCGGGGGTACGAGCAGTACTTC

J: TRBJ2-7
D: -
V: TRBV19
size: -
CDR3: CASSIRGQTYEQYF
DNA: TGTGCCAGTAGTATCCGCGGACAGACCTACGAGCAGTACTTC

J: TRBJ2-1
D: -
V: TRBV18
size: -
CDR3: CASSPRRENPEQFF
DNA: TGTGCCAGCTCACCACGGCGGGAAAATCCTGAGCAGTTCTTC

J: TRBJ1-1
D: TRBD1
V: TRBV9
size: -
CDR3: CASSPPKGANAEAFF
DNA: TGTGCCAGCAGCCCTCCTAAGGGGGCGAACGCTGAAGCTTTCTTT

J: TRBJ1-3
D: TRBD1
V: TRBV7-7
size: -
CDR3: CASSPDRAAGNTIYF
DNA: TGTGCTAGCAGCCCTGACAGGGCCGCGGGAAACACCATATATTTT

J: TRBJ1-4
D: -
V: TRBV6-5
size: -
CDR3: CASSYAPGEKLFF
DNA: TGTGCCAGCAGTTATGCCCCGGGGGAAAAACTGTTTTTT

J: TRBJ2-7
D: TRBD2
V: TRBV7-8
size: -
CDR3: CASSPLAARFPYEQYF
DNA: TGTGCCAGCAGCCCTCTAGCGGCCCGGTTCCCATACGAGCAGTACTTC

J: TRBJ2-5
D: -
V: TRBV7-2
size: -
CDR3: CASSLQSWYQETQYF
DNA: TGTGCCAGCAGCTTACAGTCGTGGTACCAAGAGACCCAGTACTTC

J: TRBJ2-7
D: TRBD2
V: TRBV28
size: -
CDR3: CASSFSGSGSAYEQYF
DNA: TGTGCCAGCAGTTTCTCCGGTAGCGGGAGCGCTTACGAGCAGTACTTC

J: TRBJ1-5
D: -
V: TRBV2
size: -
CDR3: CASAQISNQPQHF
DNA: TGTGCCAGCGCACAGATTTCCAATCAGCCCCAGCATTTT

J: TRBJ1-2
D: TRBD1
V: TRBV9
size: -
CDR3: CASSATGQGGGYTF
DNA: TGTGCCAGCAGCGCCACCGGACAGGGTGGTGGCTACACCTTC